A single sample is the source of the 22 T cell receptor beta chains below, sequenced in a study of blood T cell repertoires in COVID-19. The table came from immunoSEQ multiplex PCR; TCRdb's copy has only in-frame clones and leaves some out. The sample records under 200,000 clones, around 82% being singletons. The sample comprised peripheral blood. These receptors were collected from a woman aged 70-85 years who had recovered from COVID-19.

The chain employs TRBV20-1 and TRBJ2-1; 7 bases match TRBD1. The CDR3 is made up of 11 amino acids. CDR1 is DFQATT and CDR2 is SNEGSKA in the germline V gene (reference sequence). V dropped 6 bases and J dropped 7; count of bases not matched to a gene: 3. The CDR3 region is CSAKQGNEQFF. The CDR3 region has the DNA TGCAGTGCCAAACAGGGGAATGAGCAGTTCTTC.

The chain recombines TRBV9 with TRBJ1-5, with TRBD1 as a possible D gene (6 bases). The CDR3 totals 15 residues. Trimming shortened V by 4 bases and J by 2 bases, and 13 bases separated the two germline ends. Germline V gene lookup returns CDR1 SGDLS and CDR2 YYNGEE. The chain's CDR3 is CASSPRGGGNQPQHF. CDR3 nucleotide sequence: TGTGCCAGCAGCCCACGGGGGGGCGGCAATCAGCCCCAGCATTTT.

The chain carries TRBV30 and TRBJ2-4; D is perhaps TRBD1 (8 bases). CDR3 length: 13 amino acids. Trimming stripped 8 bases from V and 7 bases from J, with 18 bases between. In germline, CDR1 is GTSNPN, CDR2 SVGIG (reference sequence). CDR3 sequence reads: CARGDRRANIQYF. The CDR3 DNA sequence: TGTGCCCGGGGGGACAGGAGAGCGAACATTCAGTACTTC.

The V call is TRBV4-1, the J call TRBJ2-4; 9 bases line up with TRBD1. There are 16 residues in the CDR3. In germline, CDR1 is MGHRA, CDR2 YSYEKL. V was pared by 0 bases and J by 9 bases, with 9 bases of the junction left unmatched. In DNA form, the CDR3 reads TGCGCCAGCAGCCAAGAGGGGCCGGGGGGACAGGGCATTCAGTACTTC. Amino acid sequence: CASSQEGPGGQGIQYF.

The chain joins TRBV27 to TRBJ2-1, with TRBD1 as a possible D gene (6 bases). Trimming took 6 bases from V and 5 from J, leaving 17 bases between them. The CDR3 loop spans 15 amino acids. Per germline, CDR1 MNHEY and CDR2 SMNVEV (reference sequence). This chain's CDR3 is CASRWGLDPNNEQFF. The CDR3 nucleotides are TGTGCCAGCAGGTGGGGGCTCGACCCGAACAATGAGCAGTTCTTC.

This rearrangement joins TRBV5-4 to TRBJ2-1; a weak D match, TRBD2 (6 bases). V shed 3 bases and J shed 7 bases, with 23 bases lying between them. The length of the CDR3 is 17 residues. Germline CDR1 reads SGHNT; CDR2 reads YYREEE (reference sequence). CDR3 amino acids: CASSSHLQDNGGNEQFF. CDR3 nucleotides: TGTGCCAGCAGCTCACATTTACAGGACAATGGGGGGAATGAGCAGTTCTTC. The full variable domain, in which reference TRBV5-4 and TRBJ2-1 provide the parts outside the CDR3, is ETGVTQSPTHLIKTRGQQVTLRCSSQSGHNTVSWYQQALGQGPQFIFQYYREEENGRGNFPPRFSGLQFPNYSSELNVNALELDDSALYLCASSSHLQDNGGNEQFFGPGTRLTVL.

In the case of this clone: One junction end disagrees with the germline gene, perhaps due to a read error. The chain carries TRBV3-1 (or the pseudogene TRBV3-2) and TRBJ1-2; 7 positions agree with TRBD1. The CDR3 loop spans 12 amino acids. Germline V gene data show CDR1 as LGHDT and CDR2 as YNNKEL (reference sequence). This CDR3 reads CASSLDRVVSNF. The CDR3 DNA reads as TGTGCCAGCAGCCTCGACAGGGTGGTTTCAAACTTC.

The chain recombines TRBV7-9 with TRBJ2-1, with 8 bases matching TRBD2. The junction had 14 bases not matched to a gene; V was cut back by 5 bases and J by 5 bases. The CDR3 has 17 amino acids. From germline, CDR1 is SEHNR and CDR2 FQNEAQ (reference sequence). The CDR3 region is CASSRRAPGLDNNEQFF. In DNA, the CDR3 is TGTGCCAGCAGCCGCCGAGCCCCGGGACTAGACAACAATGAGCAGTTCTTC.

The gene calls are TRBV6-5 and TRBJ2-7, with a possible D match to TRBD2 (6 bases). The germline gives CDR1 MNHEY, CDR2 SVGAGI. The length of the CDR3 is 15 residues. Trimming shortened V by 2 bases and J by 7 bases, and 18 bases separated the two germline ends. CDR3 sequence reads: CASSYQRGGVREQYF. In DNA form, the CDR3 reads TGTGCCAGCAGTTACCAACGGGGCGGGGTGCGGGAGCAGTACTTC.

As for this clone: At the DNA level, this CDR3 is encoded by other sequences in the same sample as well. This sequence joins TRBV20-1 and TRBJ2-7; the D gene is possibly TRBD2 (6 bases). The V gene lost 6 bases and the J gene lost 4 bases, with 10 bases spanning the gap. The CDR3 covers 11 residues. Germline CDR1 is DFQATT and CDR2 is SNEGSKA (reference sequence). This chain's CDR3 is CSAMGGYEQYF. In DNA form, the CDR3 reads TGCAGTGCCATGGGGGGTTACGAGCAGTACTTC.

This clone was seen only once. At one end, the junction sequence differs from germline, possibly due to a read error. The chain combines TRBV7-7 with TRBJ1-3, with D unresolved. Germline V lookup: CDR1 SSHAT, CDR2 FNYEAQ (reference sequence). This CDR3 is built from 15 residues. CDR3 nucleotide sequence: TGTGCTAGCAGCGCATCTTACGGGTCTGGAAACACCATATATTTT. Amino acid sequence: CASSASYGSGNTIYF. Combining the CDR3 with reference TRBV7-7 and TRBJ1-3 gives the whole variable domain GAGVSQSPRYKVTKRGQDVTLRCDPISSHATLYWYQQALGQGPEFLTYFNYEAQPDKSGLPSDRFSAERPEGSISTLTIQRTEQRDSAMYRCASSASYGSGNTIYFGEGSWLTVV.

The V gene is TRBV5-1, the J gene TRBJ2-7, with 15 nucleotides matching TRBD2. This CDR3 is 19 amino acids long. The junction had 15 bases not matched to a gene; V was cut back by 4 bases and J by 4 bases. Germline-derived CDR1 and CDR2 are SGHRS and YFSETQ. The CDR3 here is CASSPPHRPGLAGGYEQYF. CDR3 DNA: TGCGCCAGCAGCCCCCCCCACAGACCGGGACTAGCGGGAGGATACGAGCAGTACTTC. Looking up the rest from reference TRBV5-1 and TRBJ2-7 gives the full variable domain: KAGVTQTPRYLIKTRGQQVTLSCSPISGHRSVSWYQQTPGQGLQFLFEYFSETQRNKGNFPGRFSGRQFSNSRSEMNVSTLELGDSALYLCASSPPHRPGLAGGYEQYFGPGTRLTVT.

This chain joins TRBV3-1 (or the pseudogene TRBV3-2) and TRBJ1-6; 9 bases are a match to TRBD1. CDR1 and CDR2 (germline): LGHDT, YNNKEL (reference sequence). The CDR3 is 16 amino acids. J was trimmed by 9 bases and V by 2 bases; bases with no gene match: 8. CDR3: CASSQSGQGASSPLHF. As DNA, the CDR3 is TGTGCCAGCAGCCAATCGGGACAGGGAGCGTCTTCACCCCTCCACTTT.

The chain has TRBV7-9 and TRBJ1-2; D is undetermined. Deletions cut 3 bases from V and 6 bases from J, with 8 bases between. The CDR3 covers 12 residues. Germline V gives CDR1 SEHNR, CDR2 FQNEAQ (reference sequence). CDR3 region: CASSLGPDGYTF. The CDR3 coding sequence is TGTGCCAGCAGCTTGGGCCCCGATGGCTACACCTTC. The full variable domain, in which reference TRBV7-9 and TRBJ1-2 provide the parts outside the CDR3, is DTGVSQNPRHKITKRGQNVTFRCDPISEHNRLYWYRQTLGQGPEFLTYFQNEAQLEKSRLLSDRFSAERPKGSFSTLEIQRTEQGDSAMYLCASSLGPDGYTFGSGTRLTVV.

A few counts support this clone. CDR3 amino acids: CASSRDSNYGYTF. In DNA, the CDR3 is TGCGCCAGCAGCAGGGACAGCAACTATGGCTACACCTTC. The gene calls are TRBV5-1 and TRBJ1-2; TRBD1 aligns across 7 bases. Germline values: CDR1 SGHRS, CDR2 YFSETQ. With 4 bases clipped from V and 2 bases from J, the junction kept 2 bases outside the gene matches. The CDR3 sequence is 13 residues long.

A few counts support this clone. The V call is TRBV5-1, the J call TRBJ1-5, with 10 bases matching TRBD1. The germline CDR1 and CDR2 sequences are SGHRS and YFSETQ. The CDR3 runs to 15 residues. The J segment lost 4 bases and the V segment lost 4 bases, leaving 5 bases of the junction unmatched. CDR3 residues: CASSPSGQGNQPQHF. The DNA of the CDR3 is TGCGCCAGCAGCCCTTCGGGACAGGGGAATCAGCCCCAGCATTTT.

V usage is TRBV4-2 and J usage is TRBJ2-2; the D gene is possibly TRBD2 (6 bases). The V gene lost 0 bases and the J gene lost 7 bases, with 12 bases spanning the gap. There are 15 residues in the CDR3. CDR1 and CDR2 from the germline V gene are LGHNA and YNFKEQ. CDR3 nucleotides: TGTGCCAGCAGCCAAGAGGAGGGGCGTGGCGGGGAGCTGTTTTTT. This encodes CASSQEEGRGGELFF.

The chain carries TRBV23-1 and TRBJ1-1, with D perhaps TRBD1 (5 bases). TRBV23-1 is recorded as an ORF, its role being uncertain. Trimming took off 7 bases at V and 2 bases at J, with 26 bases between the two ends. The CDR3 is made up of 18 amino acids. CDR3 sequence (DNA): TGCGCCAGCATTGTGGGGCCGTCCCAAATCCCTCCAAACACTGAAGCTTTCTTT. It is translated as CASIVGPSQIPPNTEAFF.

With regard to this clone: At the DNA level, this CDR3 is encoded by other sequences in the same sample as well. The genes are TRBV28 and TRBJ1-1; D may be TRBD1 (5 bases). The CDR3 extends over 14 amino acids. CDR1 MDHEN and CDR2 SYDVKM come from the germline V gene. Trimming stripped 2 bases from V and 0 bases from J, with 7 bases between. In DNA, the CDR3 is TGTGCCAGCAGTTTAGGGGGGGTGAACACTGAAGCTTTCTTT. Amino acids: CASSLGGVNTEAFF.

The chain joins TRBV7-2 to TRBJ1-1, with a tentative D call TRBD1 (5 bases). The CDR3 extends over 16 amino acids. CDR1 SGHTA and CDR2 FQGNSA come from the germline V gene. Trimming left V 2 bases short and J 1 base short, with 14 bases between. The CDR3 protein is CASSLFSGGGNTEAFF. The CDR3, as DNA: TGTGCCAGCAGCTTATTTTCGGGCGGGGGGAACACTGAAGCTTTCTTT.

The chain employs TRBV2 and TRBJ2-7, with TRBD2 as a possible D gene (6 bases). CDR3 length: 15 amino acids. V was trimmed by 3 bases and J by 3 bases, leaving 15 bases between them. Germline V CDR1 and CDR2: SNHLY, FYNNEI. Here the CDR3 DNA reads TGTGCCAGCAGTGATGCCCTCGGGACTGTCTACGAGCAGTACTTC. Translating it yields CASSDALGTVYEQYF.

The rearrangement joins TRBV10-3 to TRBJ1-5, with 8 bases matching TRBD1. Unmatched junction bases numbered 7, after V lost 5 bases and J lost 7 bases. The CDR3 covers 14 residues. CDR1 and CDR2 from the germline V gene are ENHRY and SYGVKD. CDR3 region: CAISSDRDGQPQHF. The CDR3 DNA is TGTGCCATCAGTTCGGACAGGGATGGGCAGCCCCAGCATTTT.